The sequence of this T cell receptor (beta chain) was determined in a study of blood T cell repertoires in COVID-19. Across the study: There were acute and convalescent COVID-19 samples, and they came from the United States, Italy and Spain. PBMCs, B-cell-depleted T cells, or T cells were the source of the cDNA or gDNA that made up the material.

Per the original methods: Amplification with reference gene primers provided the estimates of nucleated cell counts. Clones were sequenced by immunoSEQ multiplex PCR, and TCRdb holds only the in-frame ones, with some missing. V and J calls and clone size are those listed in that table; D and trimming were worked out from the DNA. The data show roughly 87,000 clones, with 86% seen just once and 7.5% to 9.5% held by the top ten. CDR3 length: 15 amino acids. This TCR was recovered from a man between 45 and 60 years old with active COVID-19. This sequence joins TRBV21-1 and TRBJ2-7; whether TRBD2, the table's D call, matches the DNA was not checked. TRBV21-1 is marked as a pseudogene. Sequencing used peripheral blood. The CDR3 protein is CASTSTSLVWYEQYF. CDR3 nucleotide sequence: TGTGCCAGCACCTCTACTAGCCTCGTTTGGTACGAGCAGTACTTC.